This T cell receptor (beta chain) was found in a study of blood T cell repertoires in COVID-19. Across the whole study: Acute and convalescent COVID-19 specimens originated in the United States, Italy and Spain. Sources were T cells, B-cell-depleted T cells, or PBMCs; the material itself was cDNA or gDNA.

In the study's own analysis: Reference gene primer amplification yielded estimated nucleated cell counts. Clones were read by immunoSEQ multiplex PCR, and TCRdb kept only the in-frame ones, dropping some. V, J and clone size are those of that table, while D and trimming were read from the DNA. This table holds 130,000 or so clones, 85% to 90% found once. Germline CDR1 and CDR2: MNHEY and SMNVEV (reference sequence). With 4 bases clipped from V and 7 bases from J, the junction kept 4 bases outside the gene matches. This CDR3 region has 14 residues. The chain has TRBV27 and TRBJ1-6; 7 bases are a match to TRBD1. The source material was peripheral blood. The source is a man aged 65 to 79 with active or convalescent COVID-19. CDR3 in DNA: TGTGCCAGCAGTTGGTCAGGGGGGAATTCACCCCTCCACTTT. Protein product: CASSWSGGNSPLHF.